This entry is about one T cell receptor beta chain. Its specific antigen is unknown. No base quality information exists; no much larger clone differs at one position. The data belong to a study of T cell responses to AZD1222 COVID-19 vaccine (dated by TCRdb to the early 2020s). Context from the whole study: AZD1222 recipients given second doses at about 4 weeks or at about 12 weeks were pooled, since spike-specific TCR depth and breadth were not found to differ between the two schedules. TCR sequencing covered roughly 230 trial participants: 200 to 220 given two doses of AZD1222 and some 25 given two doses of MenACWY control vaccine. Trial participants were enrolled into age subgroups of 18-55, 56-69 and 70-plus years, which contained 148, 28 and 57 TCR-sequenced participants, respectively.

The time point label on this specimen signifies: baseline before first vaccination. Vaccinee samples were obtained from the UK trials COV001 and COV002, which included a single-blind randomized controlled phase 2/3 trial of AZD1222 (ChAdOx1 nCoV-19) in healthy adults. For TCRbeta chain sequencing, PBMC samples from trial participants were taken at day 0 and at day 28 after the second dose. The CDR3 covers 15 residues, taking in both the cysteine and the phenylalanine. Here the CDR3 DNA is all that survives: 45 bases in frame from base 1. The germline V gene supplies CDR1 MNHEY and CDR2 SVGAGI. V was cut back by 6 bases and J by 5 bases, leaving a gap of 20 bases between them. Here is what the overall study found, with its caveats: After two AZD1222 doses, spike-specific TCR breadth and depth were significantly higher than at day 0 and than in MenACWY recipients. Participants were mostly white British and included more females than males, and it was suggested by the authors that clonal diversity may have been underestimated. The vaccine-associated CD4 TCRs covered the entire spike protein, and the dominant responses fell in regions 160-218 and 743-854. No day 14 peak-response samples were available, so repertoires were characterized only after the peak T cell response. Epitopes outside the regions mutated in the B.1.351 and B.1.1.7 variants were reportedly recognized by nearly half of the unique spike-specific TCRs. Conclusions about previously exposed vaccinees are limited, since just 5 or 6 AZD1222 recipients were seropositive for SARS-CoV-2 at baseline. The 56-69-year group was small, and its depth increase did not reach significance, likely because of low power.

The CDR3 regions of human TCRbeta chains were subjected to immunosequencing. The authors processed their data as follows. TCRs in the repertoires were compared against a reference library of SARS-CoV-2-specific TCRs that had been generated with the MIRA antigen-specificity platform. Breadth meant the fraction of unique TCRs that were SARS-CoV-2-associated, whereas depth meant the fraction of total T cells that were SARS-CoV-2-associated. Each spike-specific TCR was assigned to its reactive spike region and to a CD4 or CD8 class using the MIRA data. Log10-transformed breadth and depth values were compared by one-way ANOVA with Sidak's multiple comparisons tests. TCRdb carries this immuneACCESS record with in-frame sequences only. Its versions omit some clonotypes, under half of them owing to an unresolved V gene in the studies checked, with the rest unexplained. For V, J and clone size, that table is used; D and trimming come from the DNA. This sample is represented by approximately 100,000 clones; over 75% of them were singletons. Approximately 1.2% of the sample belongs to the ten largest clones.

The clonotype originates from an adult in good health. Here the sequenced sample was peripheral blood, taken on day 0 of AZD1222 vaccination. The chain joins TRBV6-5 to TRBJ2-7; the D gene could be either TRBD1 or TRBD2, each agreeing at 5 bases. Read as DNA, the sequence is TGTGCCAGCAGCCAGCGTACTAGGGGAAATCACGAGCAGTACTTC. Translated, it reads CASSQRTRGNHEQYF.